This T cell receptor (beta chain) was sequenced in a study of T cell responses to AZD1222 COVID-19 vaccine. The CDR3 length is 14 residues. V dropped 0 bases and J dropped 4 bases, with 10 bases sitting between them. CDR1 is ENHRY, CDR2 SYGVKD, per germline. Using immunoSEQ multiplex PCR, the repertoire was profiled, and TCRdb retains in-frame clones only, with some absent. The sample records 200,000 to 250,000 clones, 93% being singletons. This receptor was obtained from an adult in good health. J is TRBJ2-7 and V is TRBV10-3; no definite D call. Sequenced here: peripheral blood, sampled on day 0 of MenACWY control vaccination. In DNA, the CDR3 is TGTGCCATCAGTGAGTCCATTCGTAGGTACGAGCAGTACTTC. Translating it yields CAISESIRRYEQYF.